This T cell receptor beta chain was retrieved from a study of blood T cell repertoires in COVID-19. Study at large: Sources were T cells, B-cell-depleted T cells, or PBMCs; the material itself was cDNA or gDNA.

Clones were sequenced by immunoSEQ multiplex PCR, and TCRdb holds only the in-frame ones, with some missing. Of tens of thousands of clones listed, about 88% were seen once; the top ten hold approximately 12%. This clone was observed a single time. This receptor was taken from a human donor in a cohort sampled during active COVID-19. The specimen sequenced was peripheral blood.

CDR3 region: CASSLQGLNSGNTIYF. The CDR3 coding sequence is TGTGCCAGCAGTTTACAGGGGCTGAACTCTGGAAACACCATATATTTT. The chain combines TRBV28 with TRBJ1-3; possibly TRBD1 for D (6 bases). Germline lookup yields CDR1 MDHEN and CDR2 SYDVKM. The CDR3 loop spans 16 amino acids. V dropped 2 bases and J dropped 0 bases, with 11 bases sitting between them.